The 2 T cell receptor beta chains below come from one sample, sequenced in a study of lymphopenia after photon versus proton radiotherapy (dated by TCRdb to about 2019). Libraries were prepared through the immunoSEQ multiplex PCR assay. TCRdb took this table from immuneACCESS and kept in-frame rearrangements with V and J called. Such tables lack part of the clones; where checked against another copy, unresolved V genes explain under half of the gap, and the rest is unexplained. The table for this sample lists around 70,000 clones; approximately 90% of them were counted only once. The ten largest account for about 2.2% of the sample. Here the sequenced sample was peripheral blood, taken from a patient treated with photon-based radiotherapy. These receptors all stem from a woman aged 40 to 49 with cholangiocarcinoma.

J is TRBJ1-1 and V is TRBV28, with D tentatively TRBD1 (5 bases). This CDR3 spans 13 amino acids. The germline V and J ends were trimmed by 8 bases and 6 bases, with 16 bases remaining between them. Germline V gene lookup returns CDR1 MDHEN and CDR2 SYDVKM. This CDR3 reads CASRTGTKAEAFF. CDR3 DNA sequence: TGTGCCAGCCGTACCGGGACGAAGGCTGAAGCTTTCTTT.

Only one count was recorded for this clone. V gene TRBV5-1 combines with J gene TRBJ2-7; D ambiguous. V shed 5 bases and J shed 0 bases, with 12 bases lying between them. CDR3 length: 14 amino acids. The germline CDR1 and CDR2 sequences are SGHRS and YFSETQ. Written as DNA, the CDR3 is TGCGCCAGCAGTCAAGACTCCGTCTCCTACGAGCAGTACTTC. This translates into CASSQDSVSYEQYF.